This TCR beta chain was captured in a study of cytomegalovirus exposure and HLA in healthy donors. This CDR3 comprises 16 residues. Looked up from germline, CDR1 is SGHTA and CDR2 is FQGNSA. The trim removed 8 bases at V and 8 bases at J, leaving 13 bases unmatched. Vbeta (60) and Jbeta (13) primers were used in the PCR. Clones were read by immunoSEQ multiplex PCR, and TCRdb kept only the in-frame ones, dropping some. The sample includes 150,000 to 200,000 clones, around 75% seen only once; the top ten take 1.6%. The TCR was taken from a woman aged 45-65 years in good health and CMV-seronegative. This chain links TRBV7-2 with TRBJ2-1; TRBD2 agrees at 12 bases. Sequencing used PBMCs. CDR3 DNA: TGTGCCAGCCGGCTAGCGGGAGGGGTGGGTATGTATGAGCAGTTCTTC. It encodes CASRLAGGVGMYEQFF.